This T cell receptor beta chain appears in the sequencing data of a study of blood T cell repertoires in COVID-19 (dated by TCRdb to 2018 to 2021). For context, the study as a whole: Samples from collaborators originated in the United States, Italy and Spain and spanned both the acute and convalescent phases of COVID-19. The prospective study material was composed of cDNA or gDNA derived from T cells, B-cell-depleted T cells, or PBMCs. Subjects who had been exposed to COVID-19, were actively infected with it, or had recovered from it provided the deeply sampled blood TCRbeta repertoires that made up the dataset. The repertoires were released in a freely available public database intended as a resource for research on the immune response to SARS-CoV-2. Samples came from the ongoing ImmuneRACE study (first 160 participants) plus 1,254 subjects from 6 global collaborators. A de-identified subject ID, COVID-19 status, age in years and sex were almost always included in the sample metadata. Where available, HLA class I and class II types were obtained from metadata supplied by the sample provider rather than from assay-based typing. Broader findings and caveats from the paper: The quantity of clinical and demographic metadata differed by source and by participant and was supplied without curation.

To note about this clone: Its antigen remains undetermined. It has no much larger one-base neighbor in the sample; base qualities were not kept.

Enrolling through a virtual design, the prospective study's participants ranged in age from about 18 to 89 years and lived across 24 United States geographic areas. In the prospective study, participants were assigned to cohorts based on the clinical history participants reported in a screening survey and a study questionnaire. ImmuneRACE Cohort 3 recovered participants were defined by two consecutive negative NP/OP PCR tests, healthcare professional clearance, or symptom resolution. Each participant in the prospective study had whole blood, serum and a nasopharyngeal or oropharyngeal swab collected by mobile phlebotomists. Additional blood draws and questionnaires over an approximately 2-month period could optionally be provided by prospective study participants. Before DNA extraction, prospective study blood samples were shipped either frozen or at room temperature. The cysteine opens and the phenylalanine closes a CDR3 of 15 amino acids. Only the CDR3 DNA stays, 45 bases, in frame from base 1. V has 5 bases trimmed and J has 0 bases trimmed; junction bases matching no gene number 7. From a lookup of the germline V gene, CDR1 and CDR2 are WSHSY and SAAADI.

The immunoSEQ Assay, a bias-controlled multiplex PCR, was used to amplify TCRbeta CDR3 regions from genomic DNA. As for the authors' bioinformatics: The number of nucleated cells in each sample was estimated by amplification of reference gene primers within the assay. To quantify the absolute abundance of each unique TCRbeta CDR3 rearrangement, sequence reads were collapsed and filtered. For each sample, productive Simpson clonality was calculated by taking the square root of Simpson's diversity index across productive rearrangements. TCRdb retrieved this table from immuneACCESS and kept in-frame rearrangements only. Not all clones are present; in checked studies, unresolved V genes account for under half, and no reason is known for the remainder. V and J calls plus clone size are reproduced from that table; the DNA served to infer D and trimming. The sample has 250,000 to 300,000 clones on record, around 86% of them singletons. The top ten constitute around 16% of the sample.

The sample taken for sequencing was PBMCs or T cells enriched from blood (not recorded which). This chain joins TRBV10-2 to TRBJ2-7; TRBD2 matches 7 bases in the middle. The origin of this receptor is a man aged 18 to 29 who had recovered from COVID-19. The CDR3 region: CASSIAGEGSYEQYF. The bases read TGCGCCAGCAGTATAGCGGGCGAAGGCTCCTACGAGCAGTACTTC.